A selection of T cell receptor beta chains follows, all from one sample in a study of blood T cell repertoires in COVID-19. Assay used: immunoSEQ multiplex PCR; TCRdb lists only in-frame clones, some missing. The profile covers a few hundred thousand clones, with roughly 86% appearing a single time and around 10% taken by the ten largest. The sample consisted of peripheral blood. These receptor sequences come from a man aged 40-55 years who had recovered from COVID-19. The CDR3 runs from the conserved cysteine through the conserved F or W. D genes are given only for firm matches. Clone size appears in some rows only: once, few, many, or a class for an expanded clone.

NA,TRBV5-5,NA,TRBJ1-3,17,CASSSQYRVNLGNTIYF,TGTGCCAGCAGCTCCCAATACAGGGTAAACCTTGGAAACACCATATATTTT
NA,TRBV7-2,TRBD2,TRBJ2-7,12,CASGNSGYEQYF,TGTGCCAGCGGAAATAGCGGGTACGAGCAGTACTTC
once,TRBV30,NA,TRBJ1-5,15,CAWSVPRRSNQPQHF,TGTGCCTGGAGTGTACCTAGGCGGAGTAATCAGCCCCAGCATTTT
NA,TRBV18,NA,TRBJ2-1,16,CASSPVMGGSYNEQFF,TGTGCCAGCTCACCAGTAATGGGGGGTTCCTACAATGAGCAGTTCTTC
NA,TRBV11-2,TRBD2,TRBJ2-3,16,CASSFSGGGAADTQYF,TGTGCCAGCAGCTTCAGCGGCGGGGGGGCCGCAGATACGCAGTATTTT
few,TRBV6-6,TRBD2,TRBJ2-3,14,CAHTLAGKSDTQYF,TGTGCCCACACTCTAGCGGGGAAATCAGATACGCAGTATTTT
few,TRBV7-2,NA,TRBJ1-2,15,CASSLGGGGVYGYTF,TGTGCCAGCAGCTTAGGAGGGGGTGGGGTCTATGGCTACACCTTC
NA,TRBV6-5,NA,TRBJ2-3,12,CASSLSRDTQYF,TGTGCCAGCAGTCTCAGTCGAGATACGCAGTATTTT
few,TRBV20-1,TRBD1,TRBJ1-5,16,CSASRWDRGGNQPQHF,TGCAGTGCTAGTAGGTGGGACAGGGGAGGCAATCAGCCCCAGCATTTT
NA,TRBV5-1,TRBD1,TRBJ2-7,14,CASSLEGQLYEQYF,TGCGCCAGCAGCTTGGAGGGACAGCTCTACGAGCAGTACTTC
NA,TRBV2,TRBD2,TRBJ2-7,14,CASRRDTGGVEQYF,TGTGCCAGCAGGCGGGACACGGGAGGGGTGGAGCAGTACTTC
NA,TRBV6-2/TRBV6-3,NA,TRBJ1-2,15,CASSDSGDRYNGYTF,TGTGCCAGCAGTGACTCCGGAGACAGGTATAACGGCTACACCTTC
NA,TRBV6-5,TRBD2,TRBJ2-1,15,CASSVTSGGRREQFF,TGTGCCAGCAGCGTCACTAGCGGGGGAAGGCGTGAGCAGTTCTTC
NA,TRBV5-6,TRBD1,TRBJ1-2,19,CASSFYGRDRIHSNYGYTF,TGTGCCAGCAGCTTCTATGGCCGGGACAGAATACATTCAAACTATGGCTACACCTTC
NA,TRBV5-1,NA,TRBJ1-1,14,CASSPMSQARKAFF,TGCGCCAGCAGCCCGATGTCTCAGGCGCGAAAAGCTTTCTTT
NA,TRBV19,TRBD1,TRBJ2-7,14,CASSMGTGRSEQYF,TGTGCCAGTAGTATGGGGACAGGGAGGAGCGAGCAGTACTTC
NA,TRBV2,NA,TRBJ1-2,14,CASSEALPGGIGTF,TGTGCCAGCAGTGAAGCGCTTCCGGGGGGGATAGGAACCTTC
NA,TRBV3-1/TRBV3-2,NA,TRBJ1-1,14,CASSQRAGNTEAFF,TGTGCCAGCAGCCAGAGGGCAGGGAACACTGAAGCTTTCTTT
NA,TRBV7-3,NA,TRBJ1-1,13,CASSPPNSNEAFF,TGTGCCAGCAGCCCACCCAACAGCAATGAAGCTTTCTTT
NA,TRBV3-1/TRBV3-2,NA,TRBJ2-3,16,CASSQTQDMSTDTQYF,TGTGCCAGCAGCCAAACCCAGGACATGAGCACAGATACGCAGTATTTT
many,TRBV7-9,NA,TRBJ2-1,12,CASSLSWDEQFF,TGTGCCAGCAGCCTTAGCTGGGATGAGCAGTTCTTC
once,TRBV6-4,TRBD1,TRBJ2-7,18,CASSDPGQGPRSSYEQYF,TGTGCCAGCAGTGACCCGGGACAGGGCCCACGAAGCTCCTACGAGCAGTACTTC
NA,TRBV19,TRBD1,TRBJ1-5,15,CASSTGQGPNQPQHF,TGTGCCAGTAGTACGGGACAGGGGCCGAATCAGCCCCAGCATTTT
NA,TRBV5-6,NA,TRBJ1-2,14,CASSPAYSNYGYTF,TGTGCCAGCAGCCCGGCGTACAGTAACTATGGCTACACCTTC
NA,TRBV4-1,TRBD2,TRBJ2-1,14,CASSQEGTIGEQFF,TGCGCCAGCAGCCAAGAAGGGACTATCGGTGAGCAGTTCTTC
NA,TRBV19,NA,TRBJ2-7,15,CASSSLGGWSYEQYF,TGTGCCAGTAGTTCATTAGGCGGATGGAGCTACGAGCAGTACTTC
NA,TRBV7-3,NA,TRBJ2-7,15,CASSLGPGLSYEQYF,TGTGCCAGCAGCTTAGGTCCGGGACTGTCCTACGAGCAGTACTTC
NA,TRBV7-8,NA,TRBJ1-5,14,CASSLEGTNQPQHF,TGTGCCAGCAGCTTAGAAGGGACAAATCAGCCCCAGCATTTT